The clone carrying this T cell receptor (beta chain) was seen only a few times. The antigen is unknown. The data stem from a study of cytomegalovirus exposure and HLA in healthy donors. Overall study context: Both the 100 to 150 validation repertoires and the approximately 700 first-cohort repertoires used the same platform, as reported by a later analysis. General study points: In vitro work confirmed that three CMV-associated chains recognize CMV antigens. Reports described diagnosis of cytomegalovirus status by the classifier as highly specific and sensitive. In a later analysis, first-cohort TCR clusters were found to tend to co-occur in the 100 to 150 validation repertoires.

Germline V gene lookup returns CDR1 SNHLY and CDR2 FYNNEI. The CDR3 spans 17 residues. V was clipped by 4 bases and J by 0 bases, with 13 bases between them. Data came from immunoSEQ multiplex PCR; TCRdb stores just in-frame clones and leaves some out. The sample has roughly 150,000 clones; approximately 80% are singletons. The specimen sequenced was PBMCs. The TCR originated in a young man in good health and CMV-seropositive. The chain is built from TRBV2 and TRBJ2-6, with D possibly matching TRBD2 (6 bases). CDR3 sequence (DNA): TGTGCCAGCAGTGGGGGACTCATTCTCTCTGGGGCCAACGTCCTGACTTTC. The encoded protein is CASSGGLILSGANVLTF.